This T cell receptor beta chain was captured in a study of CD4+ T cells in melanoma. Whole-study findings and limits: CD8+ T cell, macrophage and B cell function reportedly correlated with neoantigen-specific CD4+ T cells. Neoantigen-specific CD4+ T cells in melanoma reportedly had diverse differentiation states.

Comment on this clone: Its antigen is undetermined.

Trimming stripped 2 bases from V and 2 bases from J, with 10 bases between. Germline V gives CDR1 MNHNS, CDR2 SASEGT. This CDR3 spans 15 amino acids. Profiling relied on immunoSEQ multiplex PCR, and the TCRdb table lists in-frame clones only, not all of them. The repertoire holds more than 20,000 clones, with 78% as singletons. The chain employs TRBV6-1 and TRBJ1-5; D is possibly TRBD1 (6 bases). This receptor was taken from a human donor with melanoma. CDR3 amino acids: CASSEYRVRNQPQHF. CDR3 in DNA: TGTGCCAGCAGTGAATACAGGGTCCGCAATCAGCCCCAGCATTTT.